This entry lists 28 T cell receptor beta chains sequenced from one sample in a study of OX40 agonist ivuxolimab in advanced cancers. Some clones are missing from TCRdb's copy, which holds only in-frame ones; the method was immunoSEQ multiplex PCR. The repertoire holds approximately 11,000 clones, with over 70% as singletons. The sequencing used CD4+ or CD8+ T cells sorted from blood, collected in a trial of the OX40 agonist ivuxolimab. These receptors all come from an adult with an advanced solid tumor such as melanoma, head and neck, liver or kidney cancer.

The chain joins TRBV11-3 to TRBJ2-7; 8 bases map to TRBD1. This CDR3 region has 15 residues. Germline values: CDR1 SGHNT, CDR2 YENEEA. After removal of 4 bases from V and 6 bases from J, the junction contained 11 bases not matched to a gene. For the CDR3, the DNA is TGTGCCAGCAGCTCATCGACAGGGGAGAAGGCCGAGCAGTACTTC. It encodes CASSSSTGEKAEQYF.

The genes are TRBV2 and TRBJ1-3; D is perhaps TRBD1 (5 bases). Germline V CDR1 and CDR2: SNHLY, FYNNEI. This CDR3 spans 11 amino acids. CDR3 region: CGGNYGNTIYF. In nucleotides, the CDR3 is TGTGGGGGGAACTATGGAAACACCATATATTTT.

The genes are TRBV5-1 and TRBJ2-1, with a weak D call TRBD2 (6 bases). The CDR3 loop spans 14 amino acids. Germline-derived CDR1 and CDR2 are SGHRS and YFSETQ. The germline V and J ends were trimmed by 3 bases and 7 bases, with 14 bases remaining between them. The CDR3 loop reads CASSSAGTRNEQFF. The CDR3 DNA is TGCGCCAGCAGCTCTGCCGGGACTCGGAATGAGCAGTTCTTC.

The chain is built from TRBV2 and TRBJ2-2; 10 positions match TRBD1. The trim removed 6 bases at V and 0 bases at J, leaving 7 bases unmatched. Germline CDR1 SNHLY, CDR2 FYNNEI. The length of the CDR3 is 17 residues. The CDR3 bases are TGTGCCAGCAGGGGTGACAGGGGGCGAGCGAACACCGGGGAGCTGTTTTTT. This sequence encodes CASRGDRGRANTGELFF.

V usage is TRBV30 and J usage is TRBJ2-3, with D perhaps TRBD1 (5 bases). Trimming shortened V by 5 bases and J by 6 bases, and 9 bases separated the two germline ends. Germline loops: CDR1 GTSNPN, CDR2 SVGIG (reference sequence). The CDR3 covers 11 residues. CDR3: CAWDPGDTQYF. The CDR3 DNA sequence: TGTGCCTGGGATCCAGGGGATACGCAGTATTTT.

This clone was detected only once. The chain uses TRBV6-5 and TRBJ1-2; tentative D call: TRBD1 (5 bases). Trimming pared 4 bases from V and 7 bases from J, leaving 16 bases between. The CDR3 runs 14 residues. From germline, CDR1 is MNHEY and CDR2 SVGAGI. Here the CDR3 DNA reads TGTGCCAGCAGTTTTCAGGGAGGGACTGGTGGCTACACCTTC. It encodes CASSFQGGTGGYTF.

The CDR3 DNA follows: TGTGCCTGGAGTGTGATAGCGGGAGAACGCCCGTACGAGCAGTACTTC. Amino acid sequence: CAWSVIAGERPYEQYF. V is TRBV30 and J is TRBJ2-7; TRBD2 matches at 9 bases. The length of the CDR3 is 16 residues. The V and J ends lost 0 bases and 4 bases, in that order; junction bases with no gene match: 10. Germline V gene lookup returns CDR1 GTSNPN and CDR2 SVGIG (reference sequence). The variable domain in full, with the rest retrieved from reference TRBV30 and TRBJ2-7, is SQTIHQWPATLVQPVGSPLSLECTVEGTSNPNLYWYRQAAGRGLQLLFYSVGIGQISSEVPQNLSASRPQDRQFILSSKKLLLSDSGFYLCAWSVIAGERPYEQYFGPGTRLTVT.

The chain uses TRBV5-4 and TRBJ2-5; a weak D match, TRBD1 (6 bases). Germline V CDR1 and CDR2: SGHNT, YYREEE (reference sequence). This CDR3 contains 13 residues. V was shortened by 3 bases and J by 5 bases, with 11 bases between the two germline ends. CDR3 residues: CASSSWGLETQYF. The CDR3 DNA reads TGTGCCAGCAGCTCTTGGGGGCTGGAGACCCAGTACTTC.

The chain uses TRBV25-1 and TRBJ2-2, with D perhaps given as TRBD1 or TRBD2 (6 bases each). The CDR3 consists of 12 residues. Trimming shortened V by 9 bases and J by 7 bases, and 12 bases separated the two germline ends. The germline V gene encodes CDR1 MGHDK and CDR2 SYGVNS. The CDR3 is CASDRGLGELFF. DNA of the CDR3: TGTGCCAGTGATCGGGGGCTCGGGGAGCTGTTTTTT.

The chain has TRBV4-1 and TRBJ2-1; 8 nucleotides match TRBD2. Trimming took 2 bases from V and 7 from J; bases not matched to a gene: 10. Per germline, CDR1 MGHRA and CDR2 YSYEKL. The CDR3 spans 16 residues. The CDR3 coding sequence is TGCGCCAGCAGCCAAATAGCGGGGCTGAGGGAAAATGAGCAGTTCTTC. Translated, it gives CASSQIAGLRENEQFF.

J is TRBJ2-1 and V is TRBV9; no clear D gene. CDR3 length equals 13 residues. V was cut by 0 bases and J by 6 bases, with 7 bases left in between. Germline CDR1 reads SGDLS; CDR2 reads YYNGEE. CDR3 in DNA: TGTGCCAGCAGCGTAGGAGTGCTCAATGAGCAGTTCTTC. This sequence encodes CASSVGVLNEQFF. Based on the CDR3 plus reference TRBV9 and TRBJ2-1, the full variable domain is DSGVTQTPKHLITATGQRVTLRCSPRSGDLSVYWYQQSLDQGLQFLIQYYNGEERAKGNILERFSAQQFPDLHSELNLSSLELGDSALYFCASSVGVLNEQFFGPGTRLTVL.

This chain links TRBV30 with TRBJ1-1, with D uncertain. The CDR3 runs to 11 residues. The germline V and J ends were trimmed by 4 bases and 3 bases, with 6 bases remaining between them. Looked up from germline, CDR1 is GTSNPN and CDR2 is SVGIG (reference sequence). Here the CDR3 DNA reads TGTGCCTGGACGAGAGACACTGAAGCTTTCTTT. This encodes CAWTRDTEAFF.

The CDR3 DNA is TGTGCAAGTCGCTTAGAGGGTGTGGGTGGAAACACCATATATTTT. As protein: CASRLEGVGGNTIYF. The chain couples TRBV12-2 to TRBJ1-3. TRBV12-2 is shown as a pseudogene. The CDR3 runs to 15 residues.

V gene TRBV11-2 combines with J gene TRBJ2-7; D perhaps matches TRBD1 (6 bases). This CDR3 has 13 residues. The germline V gene has CDR1 SGHAT and CDR2 FQNNGV. V lost 3 bases and J 6 bases, leaving 12 bases between the germline ends. The chain's CDR3 is CASSFRQAFEQYF. The DNA of the CDR3 is TGTGCCAGCAGCTTCCGACAGGCCTTCGAGCAGTACTTC. Looking up the rest from reference TRBV11-2 and TRBJ2-7 gives the full variable domain: EAGVAQSPRYKIIEKRQSVAFWCNPISGHATLYWYQQILGQGPKLLIQFQNNGVVDDSQLPKDRFSAERLKGVDSTLKIQPAKLEDSAVYLCASSFRQAFEQYFGPGTRLTVT.

V and J are TRBV4-1 and TRBJ2-1; D unclear. Germline V gene sequence: CDR1 MGHRA, CDR2 YSYEKL. The CDR3 loop spans 13 amino acids. The germline V and J ends were trimmed by 5 bases and 5 bases, with 10 bases remaining between them. The DNA of the CDR3 is TGCGCCAGCAGCAATGACCTAAACAATGAGCAGTTCTTC. This sequence encodes CASSNDLNNEQFF.

The chain couples TRBV7-9 to TRBJ2-7, with D hard to call. V was cut by 5 bases and J by 3 bases, with 11 bases left in between. This CDR3 comprises 13 residues. Germline CDR1 is SEHNR and CDR2 is FQNEAQ (reference sequence). CDR3 DNA sequence: TGTGCCAGCAGCCCGGACGGATTCTACGAGCAGTACTTC. It encodes CASSPDGFYEQYF. Combining the CDR3 with reference TRBV7-9 and TRBJ2-7 gives the whole variable domain DTGVSQNPRHKITKRGQNVTFRCDPISEHNRLYWYRQTLGQGPEFLTYFQNEAQLEKSRLLSDRFSAERPKGSFSTLEIQRTEQGDSAMYLCASSPDGFYEQYFGPGTRLTVT.

In regard to this clone: The junction and the germline gene differ at one end; a read error may be behind it. The rearrangement links TRBV7-7 to TRBJ2-4; TRBD2 matches 9 bases. The CDR3 runs 17 residues. Germline V gives CDR1 SSHAT, CDR2 FNYEAQ (reference sequence). CDR3 DNA: TGTGCTAGCAGCTTAGAGGCTAGCGGGACGGCCAAAAACATTCAGTACTTC. Its translation is CASSLEASGTAKNIQYF.

This clone showed up just a few times. V usage is TRBV7-8 and J usage is TRBJ1-4; 7 nucleotides agree with TRBD1. CDR1 SGHVS and CDR2 FQNEAQ come from the germline V gene. This CDR3 is built from 17 residues. J gave up 2 bases and V 2 bases, and 8 bases lay outside the gene matches. Here the CDR3 DNA reads TGTGCCAGCAGCTTACAGGCCCGAGGGGGCACTAATGAAAAACTGTTTTTT. Translation gives CASSLQARGGTNEKLFF.

The chain couples TRBV7-6 to TRBJ2-1, with D unresolved. Trimming removed 1 base from V and 10 bases from J, with 8 bases in between. CDR1 is SGHVS and CDR2 is FNYEAQ in the germline V gene. This CDR3 spans 12 amino acids. CDR3 in amino acids: CASSLGGYEQFF. The CDR3 DNA reads as TGTGCCAGCAGCTTAGGAGGTTACGAGCAGTTCTTC.

The V call is TRBV6-5, the J call TRBJ1-2; perhaps TRBD1 as D (6 bases). This CDR3 has 15 residues. Looked up from germline, CDR1 is MNHEY and CDR2 is SVGAGI. The V end was cut by 6 bases, the J end by 4 bases, with 18 bases between. The CDR3 sequence: CASSSQIQGVYGYTF. CDR3 DNA sequence: TGTGCCAGCAGCTCCCAAATACAGGGCGTCTATGGCTACACCTTC.

This rearrangement joins TRBV28 to TRBJ2-2; no definite D call. The CDR3 consists of 14 residues. Germline V gene sequence: CDR1 MDHEN, CDR2 SYDVKM. The V end lost 4 bases, the J end lost 4 bases, and 10 bases lay between the germline ends. In DNA form, the CDR3 reads TGTGCCAGCAGTTATCGGGTCACCACCGGGGAGCTGTTTTTT. This gives the protein CASSYRVTTGELFF.

This clone has only one observation. The chain carries TRBV19 and TRBJ1-1; no clear D. The V and J ends lost 2 bases and 0 bases respectively, with 10 bases between them. Germline CDR1 and CDR2: LNHDA and SQIVND (reference sequence). The CDR3 covers 15 residues. In nucleotides, the CDR3 is TGTGCCAGTAGTATAAGTGGACGGTTGAACACTGAAGCTTTCTTT. This codes for CASSISGRLNTEAFF. Full variable domain (missing parts from reference TRBV19 and TRBJ1-1): DGGITQSPKYLFRKEGQNVTLSCEQNLNHDAMYWYRQDPGQGLRLIYYSQIVNDFQKGDIAEGYSVSREKKESFPLTVTSAQKNPTAFYLCASSISGRLNTEAFFGQGTRLTVV.

The genes are TRBV4-1 and TRBJ2-7, with 7 positions matching TRBD2. J gave up 1 base and V 11 bases, and 5 bases lay outside the gene matches. This CDR3 has 12 residues. Germline V gene data show CDR1 as MGHRA and CDR2 as YSYEKL. CDR3 residues: CAAPGRSYEQYF. In DNA form, the CDR3 reads TGCGCCGCACCCGGGAGGTCCTACGAGCAGTACTTC.

This clone showed up just once. V gene TRBV7-6 combines with J gene TRBJ2-1, with 13 nucleotides matching TRBD2. In germline, CDR1 is SGHVS, CDR2 FNYEAQ. The trim removed 5 bases at V and 9 bases at J, leaving 10 bases unmatched. This CDR3 spans 16 amino acids. CDR3 in amino acids: CASSVGLGLAGVEQFF. The CDR3, as DNA: TGTGCCAGCAGCGTAGGCCTCGGACTAGCGGGAGTTGAGCAGTTCTTC.

The chain links TRBV9 to TRBJ1-1; 9 bases fit TRBD1. The CDR3 consists of 15 residues. The V segment lost 0 bases and the J segment 7 bases; nucleotides outside the gene matches: 7. Germline V gene lookup returns CDR1 SGDLS and CDR2 YYNGEE. The CDR3 protein is CASSVGGTGTDEAFF. In DNA form, the CDR3 reads TGTGCCAGCAGCGTAGGCGGGACAGGGACAGATGAAGCTTTCTTT. The whole variable domain, remainder taken from reference TRBV9 and TRBJ1-1, is DSGVTQTPKHLITATGQRVTLRCSPRSGDLSVYWYQQSLDQGLQFLIQYYNGEERAKGNILERFSAQQFPDLHSELNLSSLELGDSALYFCASSVGGTGTDEAFFGQGTRLTVV.

The V and J genes are TRBV5-1 and TRBJ2-7; TRBD2 aligns across 7 bases. Germline V lookup: CDR1 SGHRS, CDR2 YFSETQ. Trimming removed 3 bases from V and 3 bases from J; junction bases left unmatched: 6. This CDR3 has 14 residues. In DNA, the CDR3 is TGCGCCAGCAGCTACCGGGGCGGGGGCTACGAGCAGTACTTC. Residues: CASSYRGGGYEQYF.

DNA for the CDR3: TGTGCCAGCAGCACCGGGACTAGGGCCGGCAATGAGCAGTTCTTC. Amino acid sequence: CASSTGTRAGNEQFF. V is TRBV27 and J is TRBJ2-1; the match to TRBD2 covers 8 bases. The germline gives CDR1 MNHEY, CDR2 SMNVEV (reference sequence). The CDR3 totals 15 residues. The V segment lost 6 bases and the J segment 6 bases; nucleotides outside the gene matches: 10.

The chain combines TRBV9 with TRBJ2-4; a weak D match, TRBD2 (6 bases). The length of the CDR3 is 13 residues. Germline-derived CDR1 and CDR2 are SGDLS and YYNGEE. V was clipped by 0 bases and J by 15 bases, with 16 bases between them. The CDR3 DNA sequence: TGTGCCAGCAGCGTAGGCGGGGCAGACCATAGGTACTTC. It codes for CASSVGGADHRYF.